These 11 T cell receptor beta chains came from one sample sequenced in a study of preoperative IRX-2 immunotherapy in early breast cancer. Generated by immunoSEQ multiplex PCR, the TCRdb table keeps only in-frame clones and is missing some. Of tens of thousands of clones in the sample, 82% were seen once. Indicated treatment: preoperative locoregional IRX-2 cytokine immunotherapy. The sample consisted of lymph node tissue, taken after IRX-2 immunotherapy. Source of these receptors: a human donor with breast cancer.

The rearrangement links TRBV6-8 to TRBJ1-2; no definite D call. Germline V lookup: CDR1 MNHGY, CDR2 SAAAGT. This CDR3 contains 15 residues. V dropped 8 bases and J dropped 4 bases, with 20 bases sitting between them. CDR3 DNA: TGTGCCAGCCTTCAGGTCTCGGAGAGGTCCTATGGCTACACCTTC. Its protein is CASLQVSERSYGYTF.

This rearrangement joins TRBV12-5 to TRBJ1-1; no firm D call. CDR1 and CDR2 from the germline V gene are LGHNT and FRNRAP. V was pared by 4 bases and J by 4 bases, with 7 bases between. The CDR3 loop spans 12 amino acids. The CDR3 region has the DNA TGTGCTAGTGGTTGGGAGGGCACTGAAGCTTTCTTT. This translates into CASGWEGTEAFF.

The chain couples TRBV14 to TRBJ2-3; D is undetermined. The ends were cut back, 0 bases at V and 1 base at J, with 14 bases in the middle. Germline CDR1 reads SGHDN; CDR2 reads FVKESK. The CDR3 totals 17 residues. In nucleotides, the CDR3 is TGTGCCAGCAGCCAAGAAAGATCTATCGAAGGCACAGATACGCAGTATTTT. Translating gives CASSQERSIEGTDTQYF.

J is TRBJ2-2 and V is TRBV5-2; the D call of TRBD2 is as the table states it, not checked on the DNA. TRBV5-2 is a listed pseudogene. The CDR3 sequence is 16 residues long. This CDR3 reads CASSKQRGGDTGELFF. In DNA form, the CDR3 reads TGTGCCAGCAGCAAACAGCGGGGGGGTGATACCGGGGAGCTGTTTTTT.

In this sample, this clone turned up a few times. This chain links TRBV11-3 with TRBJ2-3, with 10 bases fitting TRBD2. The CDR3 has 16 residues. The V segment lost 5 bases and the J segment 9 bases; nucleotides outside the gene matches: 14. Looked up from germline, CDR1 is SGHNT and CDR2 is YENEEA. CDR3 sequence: CASSPVSTSGDGTQYF. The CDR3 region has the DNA TGTGCCAGCAGCCCCGTTTCCACTAGCGGGGATGGCACGCAGTATTTT.

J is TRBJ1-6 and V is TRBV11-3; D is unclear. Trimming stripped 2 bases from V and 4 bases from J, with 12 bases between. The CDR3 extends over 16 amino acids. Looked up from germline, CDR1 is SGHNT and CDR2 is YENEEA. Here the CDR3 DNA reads TGTGCCAGCAGCTTATTAAGGGCCGATTATAATTCACCCCTCCACTTT. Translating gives CASSLLRADYNSPLHF. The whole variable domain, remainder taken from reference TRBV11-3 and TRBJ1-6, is EAGVVQSPRYKIIEKKQPVAFWCNPISGHNTLYWYLQNLGQGPELLIRYENEEAVDDSQLPKDRFSAERLKGVDSTLKIQPAELGDSAVYLCASSLLRADYNSPLHFGNGTRLTVT.

As DNA, the CDR3 is TGTGCCAGCAGTCAGACAGGGTCACCCAATCAGCCCCAGCATTTT. This codes for CASSQTGSPNQPQHF. The rearrangement joins TRBV6-8 to TRBJ1-5; 7 bases agree with TRBD1. The germline gives CDR1 MNHGY, CDR2 SAAAGT. The CDR3 consists of 15 residues. J was trimmed by 3 bases and V by 5 bases; bases with no gene match: 7.

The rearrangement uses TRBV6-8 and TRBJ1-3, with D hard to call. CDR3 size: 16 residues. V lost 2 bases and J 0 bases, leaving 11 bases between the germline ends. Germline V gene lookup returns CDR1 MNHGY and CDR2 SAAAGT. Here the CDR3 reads CASSYAGRSSGNTIYF. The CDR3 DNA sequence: TGTGCCAGCAGTTACGCCGGGAGGAGCTCTGGAAACACCATATATTTT.

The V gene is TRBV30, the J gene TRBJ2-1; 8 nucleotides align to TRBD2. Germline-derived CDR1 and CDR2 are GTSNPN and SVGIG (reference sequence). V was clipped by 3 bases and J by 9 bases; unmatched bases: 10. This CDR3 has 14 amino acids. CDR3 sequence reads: CAWRGLAGRGEQFF. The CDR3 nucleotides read TGTGCCTGGAGAGGCCTAGCGGGCCGGGGTGAGCAGTTCTTC.

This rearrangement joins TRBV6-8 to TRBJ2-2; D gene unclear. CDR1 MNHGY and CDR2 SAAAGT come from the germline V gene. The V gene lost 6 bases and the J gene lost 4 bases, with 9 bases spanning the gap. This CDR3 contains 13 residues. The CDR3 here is CASSLSPTGELFF. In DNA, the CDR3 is TGTGCCAGCAGCTTAAGTCCCACCGGGGAGCTGTTTTTT.

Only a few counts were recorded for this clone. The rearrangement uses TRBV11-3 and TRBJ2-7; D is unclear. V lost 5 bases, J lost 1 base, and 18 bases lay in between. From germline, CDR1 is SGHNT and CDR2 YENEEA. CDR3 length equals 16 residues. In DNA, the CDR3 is TGTGCCAGCAGCCTCCACGGCGGCCCCGGGTCCTACGAGCAGTACTTC. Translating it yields CASSLHGGPGSYEQYF. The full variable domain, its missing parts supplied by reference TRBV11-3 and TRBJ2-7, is EAGVVQSPRYKIIEKKQPVAFWCNPISGHNTLYWYLQNLGQGPELLIRYENEEAVDDSQLPKDRFSAERLKGVDSTLKIQPAELGDSAVYLCASSLHGGPGSYEQYFGPGTRLTVT.